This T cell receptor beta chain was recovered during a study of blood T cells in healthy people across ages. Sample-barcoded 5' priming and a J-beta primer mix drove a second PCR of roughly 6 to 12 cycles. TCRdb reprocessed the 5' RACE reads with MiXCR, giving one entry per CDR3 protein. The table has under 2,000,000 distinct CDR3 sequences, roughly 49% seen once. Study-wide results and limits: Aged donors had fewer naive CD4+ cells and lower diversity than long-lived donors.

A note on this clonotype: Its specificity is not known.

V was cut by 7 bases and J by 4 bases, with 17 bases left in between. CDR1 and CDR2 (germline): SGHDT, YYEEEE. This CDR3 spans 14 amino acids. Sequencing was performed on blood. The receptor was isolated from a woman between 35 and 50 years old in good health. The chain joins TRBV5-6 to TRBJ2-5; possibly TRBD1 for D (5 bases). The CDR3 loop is CASGPTENLETQYF. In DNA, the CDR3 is TGTGCCAGCGGACCGACAGAGAACCTAGAGACCCAGTACTTC.